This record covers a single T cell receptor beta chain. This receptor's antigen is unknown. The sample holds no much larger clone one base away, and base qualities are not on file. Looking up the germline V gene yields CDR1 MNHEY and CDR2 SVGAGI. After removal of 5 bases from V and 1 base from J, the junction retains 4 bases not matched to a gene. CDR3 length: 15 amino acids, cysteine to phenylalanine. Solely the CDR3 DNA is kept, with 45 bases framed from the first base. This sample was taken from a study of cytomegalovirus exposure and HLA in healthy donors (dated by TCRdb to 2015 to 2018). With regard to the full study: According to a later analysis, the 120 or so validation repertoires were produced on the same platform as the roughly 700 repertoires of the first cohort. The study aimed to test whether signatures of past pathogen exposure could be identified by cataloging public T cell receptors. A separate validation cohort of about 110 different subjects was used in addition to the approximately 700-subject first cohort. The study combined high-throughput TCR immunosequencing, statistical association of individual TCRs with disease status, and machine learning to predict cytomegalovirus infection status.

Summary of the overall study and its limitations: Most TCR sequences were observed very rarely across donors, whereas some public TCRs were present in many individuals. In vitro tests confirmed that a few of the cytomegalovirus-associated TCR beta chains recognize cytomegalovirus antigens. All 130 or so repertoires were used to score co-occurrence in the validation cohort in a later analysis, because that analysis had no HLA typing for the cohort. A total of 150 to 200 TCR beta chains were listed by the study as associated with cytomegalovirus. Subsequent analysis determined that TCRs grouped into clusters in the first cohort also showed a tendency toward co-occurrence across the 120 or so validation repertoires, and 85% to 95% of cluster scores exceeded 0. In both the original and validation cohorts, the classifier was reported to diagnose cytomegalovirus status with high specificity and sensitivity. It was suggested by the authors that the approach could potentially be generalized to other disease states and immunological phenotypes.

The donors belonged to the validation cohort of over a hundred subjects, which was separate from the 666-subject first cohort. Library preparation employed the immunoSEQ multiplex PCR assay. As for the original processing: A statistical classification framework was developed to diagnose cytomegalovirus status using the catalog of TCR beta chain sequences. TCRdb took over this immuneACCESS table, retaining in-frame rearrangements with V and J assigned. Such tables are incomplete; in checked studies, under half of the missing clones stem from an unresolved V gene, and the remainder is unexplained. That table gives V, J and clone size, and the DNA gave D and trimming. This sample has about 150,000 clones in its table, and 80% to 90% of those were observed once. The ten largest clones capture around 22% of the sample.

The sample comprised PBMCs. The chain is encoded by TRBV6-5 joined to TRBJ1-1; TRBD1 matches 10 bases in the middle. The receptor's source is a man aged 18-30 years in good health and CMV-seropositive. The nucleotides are TGTGCCAGCAGTCCCGACAGGGGGCCGAACACTGAAGCTTTCTTT. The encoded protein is CASSPDRGPNTEAFF.